One and the same sample provided the 17 T cell receptor beta chains below, sequenced in a study of OX40 agonist ivuxolimab in advanced cancers. Only in-frame clones appear in the TCRdb table, and some are missing; sequencing was by immunoSEQ multiplex PCR. In the table there are about 81,000 clones, 88% of which are singletons. This sample comprised CD4+ or CD8+ T cells sorted from blood, obtained in a trial of the OX40 agonist ivuxolimab. These receptors came from an adult with an advanced solid tumor such as melanoma, head and neck, liver or kidney cancer.

As regards this clone: This CDR3 is also generated by other DNA sequences in the sample. V and J are TRBV11-2 and TRBJ2-6, with D unresolved. CDR3 length: 15 residues. Trimming took off 7 bases at V and 4 bases at J, with 14 bases between the two ends. The germline CDR1 and CDR2 sequences are SGHAT and FQNNGV. Written as DNA, the CDR3 is TGTGCCAGCACCTCCCCCAGGTCCGGGGCCAACGTCCTGACTTTC. Its translation is CASTSPRSGANVLTF.

This chain joins TRBV10-3 and TRBJ2-7; TRBD2 is a possible D gene (6 bases). Trimming shortened V by 6 bases and J by 7 bases, and 16 bases separated the two germline ends. The CDR3 is 13 residues long. In germline, CDR1 is ENHRY, CDR2 SYGVKD. The CDR3 spells CAIRGKAGQEQYF. For the CDR3, the DNA is TGTGCCATCAGGGGGAAGGCGGGGCAAGAGCAGTACTTC.

This clone has a single count. The rearrangement uses TRBV9 and TRBJ1-1, with TRBD1 matching 10 bases. CDR3 size: 15 residues. Germline V CDR1 and CDR2: SGDLS, YYNGEE. The V segment lost 5 bases and the J segment 1 base; nucleotides outside the gene matches: 5. The CDR3 here is CASRTGGAGNTEAFF. The CDR3 coding sequence is TGTGCCAGCAGGACAGGGGGCGCAGGGAACACTGAAGCTTTCTTT.

J is TRBJ1-2 and V is TRBV18, with D uncertain. This CDR3 is 14 amino acids long. Trimming cost V 3 bases and J 6 bases, with 14 bases left between them. CDR1 and CDR2 from the germline V gene are KGHSH and LQKENI. The CDR3 sequence is CASSPRTDTDGYTF. In DNA form, the CDR3 reads TGTGCCAGCTCACCTCGTACAGATACTGATGGCTACACCTTC. The variable domain in full, with the rest retrieved from reference TRBV18 and TRBJ1-2, is NAGVMQNPRHLVRRRGQEARLRCSPMKGHSHVYWYRQLPEEGLKFMVYLQKENIIDESGMPKERFSAEFPKEGPSILRIQQVVRGDSAAYFCASSPRTDTDGYTFGSGTRLTVV.

V and J are TRBV7-2 and TRBJ2-3; D gene unclear. V lost 5 bases to trimming and J lost 2 bases, with 5 bases between them. CDR3 size: 12 residues. CDR1 is SGHTA and CDR2 is FQGNSA in the germline V gene. CDR3 region: CASSPFTDTQYF. CDR3 coding DNA: TGTGCCAGCAGCCCGTTCACAGATACGCAGTATTTT.

This chain uses TRBV5-4 with TRBJ2-3, with 7 bases fitting TRBD1. Trimming at V came to 2 bases and at J to 0 bases, leaving 3 bases not matched to a gene. This CDR3 has 15 residues. Germline V CDR1 and CDR2: SGHNT, YYREEE (reference sequence). CDR3 sequence reads: CASSFTGDSTDTQYF. DNA of the CDR3: TGTGCCAGCAGCTTTACAGGGGACAGCACAGATACGCAGTATTTT.

The table lists this clone with a count of one. The chain joins TRBV7-8 to TRBJ2-1; no firm D call. Deletions cut 2 bases from V and 3 bases from J, with 2 bases between. This CDR3 has 12 residues. Looked up from germline, CDR1 is SGHVS and CDR2 is FQNEAQ. The CDR3 nucleotides read TGTGCCAGCAGCTTAAGCTACAATGAGCAGTTCTTC. The encoded protein is CASSLSYNEQFF.

This rearrangement joins TRBV11-1 to TRBJ2-7, with D unresolved. V was trimmed by 5 bases and J by 0 bases, leaving 11 bases between them. There are 14 residues in the CDR3. Germline CDR1 reads SGHAT; CDR2 reads FQDESV (reference sequence). The CDR3: CASSTPLSSYEQYF. CDR3 DNA: TGTGCCAGCAGCACACCCCTGAGCTCCTACGAGCAGTACTTC.

Worth noting for this clone: At one boundary the junction diverges from the germline segment, which might be a read error. This chain connects TRBV7-9 to TRBJ1-4; possibly TRBD1 for D (6 bases). Germline V CDR1 and CDR2: SEHNR, FQNEAQ (reference sequence). CDR3 length: 17 amino acids. CDR3 loop: CASSQGGHGRLNEKLFF. The CDR3 DNA sequence: TGCGCCAGCAGCCAAGGGGGGCACGGGCGACTAAATGAAAAACTGTTTTTT. Supplemented by reference TRBV7-9 and TRBJ1-4, the full variable domain reads DTGVSQNPRHKITKRGQNVTFRCDPISEHNRLYWYRQTLGQGPEFLTYFQNEAQLEKSRLLSDRFSAERPKGSFSTLEIQRTEQGDSAMYLCASSQGGHGRLNEKLFFGSGTQLSVL.

The J gene is TRBJ1-6, the V gene TRBV28; 8 nucleotides line up with TRBD1. The germline gives CDR1 MDHEN, CDR2 SYDVKM. The CDR3 contains 14 residues. V shed 5 bases and J 10 bases; nucleotides not matched to a gene: 7. The CDR3: CASSHGQGSSPLHF. DNA for the CDR3: TGTGCCAGCAGTCACGGACAGGGAAGCTCACCCCTCCACTTT.

This chain connects TRBV10-3 to TRBJ1-2; unclear D gene. The CDR3 sequence is 13 residues long. Trimming pared 2 bases from V and 2 bases from J, leaving 6 bases between. The germline V gene has CDR1 ENHRY and CDR2 SYGVKD. In DNA form, the CDR3 reads TGTGCCATCAGTGAGGACCGAAACTATGGCTACACCTTC. Translating gives CAISEDRNYGYTF.

The V and J genes are TRBV6-1 and TRBJ2-1, with D tentatively TRBD1 (6 bases). The CDR3 loop spans 15 amino acids. The V end was cut by 4 bases, the J end by 2 bases, with 12 bases between. CDR1 is MNHNS, CDR2 SASEGT, per germline. The CDR3 is CASSVTGPPYNEQFF. Here the CDR3 DNA reads TGTGCCAGCAGTGTAACAGGGCCACCCTACAATGAGCAGTTCTTC.

J is TRBJ1-2 and V is TRBV5-4; the D gene is possibly TRBD1 (5 bases). The germline CDR1 and CDR2 sequences are SGHNT and YYREEE (reference sequence). V was trimmed by 3 bases and J by 2 bases, leaving 14 bases between them. This CDR3 spans 15 amino acids. As DNA, the CDR3 is TGTGCCAGCAGCTCCCGCCGGGACGGCAACTATGGCTACACCTTC. Protein: CASSSRRDGNYGYTF.

The chain has TRBV29-1 and TRBJ2-5; TRBD1 matches at 10 bases. The CDR3 contains 13 residues. V lost 7 bases, J lost 3 bases, and 5 bases stayed unmatched. Germline CDR1 SQVTM, CDR2 ANQGSEA. CDR3 region: CSGSGTGEETQYF. The DNA for the CDR3 is TGCAGCGGCTCCGGGACAGGGGAAGAGACCCAGTACTTC.

The chain couples TRBV2 to TRBJ2-5; D gene ambiguous. CDR3 length: 14 residues. Per the germline V gene, CDR1 is SNHLY and CDR2 is FYNNEI. Trimming left V 4 bases short and J 1 base short, with 10 bases between. The CDR3 here is CASSARRAQETQYF. The DNA of the CDR3 is TGTGCCAGCAGTGCCCGCCGCGCCCAAGAGACCCAGTACTTC. Full variable domain (outside the CDR3, taken from reference TRBV2 and TRBJ2-5): EPEVTQTPSHQVTQMGQEVILRCVPISNHLYFYWYRQILGQKVEFLVSFYNNEISEKSEIFDDQFSVERPDGSNFTLKIRSTKLEDSAMYFCASSARRAQETQYFGPGTRLLVL.

Remarks on this clone: Sequence at one end of the junction differs from germline and may be a read error. The chain uses TRBV7-2 and TRBJ2-1, with 10 positions matching TRBD2. The length of the CDR3 is 13 residues. Germline assignment: CDR1 SGHTA and CDR2 FQGNSA. This chain's CDR3 is CASSLAGVHEQFF. The DNA of the CDR3 is TGTGCCAGCAGCCTAGCGGGGGTCCATGAGCAGTTCTTC. Complete variable domain (other parts from reference TRBV7-2 and TRBJ2-1): GAGVSQSPSNKVTEKGKDVELRCDPISGHTALYWYRQSLGQGLEFLIYFQGNSAPDKSGLPSDRFSAERTGGSVSTLTIQRTQQEDSAVYLCASSLAGVHEQFFGPGTRLTVL.

The gene calls are TRBV18 and TRBJ1-4, with TRBD1 matching over 7 bases. This CDR3 is 16 amino acids long. V lost 5 bases, J lost 0 bases, and 6 bases stayed unmatched. CDR1 and CDR2 from the germline V gene are KGHSH and LQKENI. The DNA for the CDR3 is TGTGCCAGCTCATCCACAGGGGCTACAACTAATGAAAAACTGTTTTTT. This translates into CASSSTGATTNEKLFF.